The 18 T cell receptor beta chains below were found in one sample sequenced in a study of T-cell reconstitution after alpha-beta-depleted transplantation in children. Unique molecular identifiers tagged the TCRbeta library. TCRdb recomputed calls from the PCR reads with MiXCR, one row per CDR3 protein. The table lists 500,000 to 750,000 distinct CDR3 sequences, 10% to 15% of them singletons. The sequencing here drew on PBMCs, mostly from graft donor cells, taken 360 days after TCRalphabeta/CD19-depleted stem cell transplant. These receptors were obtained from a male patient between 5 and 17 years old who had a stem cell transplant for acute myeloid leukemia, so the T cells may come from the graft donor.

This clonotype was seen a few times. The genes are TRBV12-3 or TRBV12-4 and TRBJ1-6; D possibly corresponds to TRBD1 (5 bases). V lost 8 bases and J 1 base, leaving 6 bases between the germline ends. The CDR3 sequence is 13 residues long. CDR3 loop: CASGGSYNSPLHF. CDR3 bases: TGTGCCAGCGGGGGGTCCTATAATTCACCCCTCCACTTT.

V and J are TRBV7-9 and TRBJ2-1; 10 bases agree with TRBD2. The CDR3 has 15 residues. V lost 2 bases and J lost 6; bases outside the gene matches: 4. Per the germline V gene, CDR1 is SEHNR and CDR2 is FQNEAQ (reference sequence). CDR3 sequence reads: CASSLLLAGTNEQFF. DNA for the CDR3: TGTGCCAGCAGCTTACTACTAGCGGGGACCAATGAGCAGTTCTTC.

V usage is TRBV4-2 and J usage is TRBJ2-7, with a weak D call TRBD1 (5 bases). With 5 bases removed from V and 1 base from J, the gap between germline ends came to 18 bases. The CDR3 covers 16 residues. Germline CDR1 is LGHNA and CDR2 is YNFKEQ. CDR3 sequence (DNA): TGTGCCAGCAGCTTGGGTCAGGGTGGCCCTTCCTACGAGCAGTACTTC. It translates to CASSLGQGGPSYEQYF.

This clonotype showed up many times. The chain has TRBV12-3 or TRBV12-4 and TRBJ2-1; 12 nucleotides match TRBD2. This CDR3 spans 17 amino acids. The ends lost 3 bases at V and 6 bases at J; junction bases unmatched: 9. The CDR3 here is CASSFMAPSGRANEQFF. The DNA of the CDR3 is TGTGCCAGCAGTTTTATGGCGCCTAGCGGGAGGGCCAATGAGCAGTTCTTC.

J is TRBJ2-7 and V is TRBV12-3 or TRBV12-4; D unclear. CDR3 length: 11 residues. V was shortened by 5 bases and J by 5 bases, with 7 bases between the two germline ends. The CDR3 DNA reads TGTGCCAGCAGTACATTCCACGAGCAGTACTTC. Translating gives CASSTFHEQYF.

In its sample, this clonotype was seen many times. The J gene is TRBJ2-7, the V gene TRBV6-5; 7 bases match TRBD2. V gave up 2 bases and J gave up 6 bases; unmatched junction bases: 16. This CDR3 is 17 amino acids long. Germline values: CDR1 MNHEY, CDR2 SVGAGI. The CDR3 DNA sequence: TGTGCCAGCAGTTACAATACCCGTGGTAAACTAGCGCTCGAGCAGTACTTC. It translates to CASSYNTRGKLALEQYF.

CDR3: CASSLDAGANEQYF. In DNA form, the CDR3 reads TGTGCCAGCAGCTTAGACGCGGGGGCCAACGAGCAGTACTTC. The chain recombines TRBV7-9 with TRBJ2-7; a weak D match, TRBD2 (7 bases). Trimming stripped 1 base from V and 5 bases from J, with 12 bases between. Per germline, CDR1 SEHNR and CDR2 FQNEAQ (reference sequence). The CDR3 spans 14 residues.

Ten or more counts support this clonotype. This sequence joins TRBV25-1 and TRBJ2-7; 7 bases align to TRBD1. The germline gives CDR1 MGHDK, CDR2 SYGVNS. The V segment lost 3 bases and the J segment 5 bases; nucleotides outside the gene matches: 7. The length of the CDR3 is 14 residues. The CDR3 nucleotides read TGTGCCAGCAGTGATCGAAACAGGGGACACGAGCAGTACTTC. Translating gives CASSDRNRGHEQYF.

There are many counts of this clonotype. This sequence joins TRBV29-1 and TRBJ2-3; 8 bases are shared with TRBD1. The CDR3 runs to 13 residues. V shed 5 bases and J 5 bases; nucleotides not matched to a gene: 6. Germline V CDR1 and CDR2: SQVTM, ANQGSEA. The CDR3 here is CSVWQGAVDTQYF. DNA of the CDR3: TGCAGCGTTTGGCAGGGGGCAGTAGATACGCAGTATTTT.

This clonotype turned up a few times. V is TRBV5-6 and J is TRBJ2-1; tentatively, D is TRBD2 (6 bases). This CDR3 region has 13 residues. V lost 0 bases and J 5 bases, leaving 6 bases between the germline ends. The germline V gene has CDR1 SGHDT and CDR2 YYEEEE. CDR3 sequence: CASSLGTNNEQFF. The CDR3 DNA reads TGTGCCAGCAGCTTGGGGACTAACAATGAGCAGTTCTTC.

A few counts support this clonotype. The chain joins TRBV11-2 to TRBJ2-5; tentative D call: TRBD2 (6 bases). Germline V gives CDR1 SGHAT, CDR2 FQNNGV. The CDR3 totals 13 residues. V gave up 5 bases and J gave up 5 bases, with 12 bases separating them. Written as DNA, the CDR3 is TGTGCCAGCAGCGATGGACTAAGGGAGACCCAGTACTTC. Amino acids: CASSDGLRETQYF.

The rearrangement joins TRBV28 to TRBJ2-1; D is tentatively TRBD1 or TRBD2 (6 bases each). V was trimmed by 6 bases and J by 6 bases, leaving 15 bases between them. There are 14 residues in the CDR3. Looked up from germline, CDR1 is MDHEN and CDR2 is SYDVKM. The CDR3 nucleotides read TGTGCCAGCAGCACAGGGAGGTGGGCCAATGAGCAGTTCTTC. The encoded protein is CASSTGRWANEQFF.

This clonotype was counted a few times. The CDR3 protein is CASSFASGSTNEQFF. In DNA form, the CDR3 reads TGTGCCAGCAGCTTCGCTAGCGGGAGTACGAATGAGCAGTTCTTC. J is TRBJ2-1 and V is TRBV7-8, with 10 bases fitting TRBD2. The CDR3 covers 15 residues. Germline loops: CDR1 SGHVS, CDR2 FQNEAQ. V shed 3 bases, J shed 7 bases, and the junction held 6 bases outside the gene matches.

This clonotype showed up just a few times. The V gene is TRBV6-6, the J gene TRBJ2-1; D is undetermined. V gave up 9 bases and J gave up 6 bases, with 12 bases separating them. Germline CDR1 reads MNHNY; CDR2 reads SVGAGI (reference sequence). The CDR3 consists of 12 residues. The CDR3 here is CASQVGFNEQFF. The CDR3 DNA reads TGTGCCAGTCAGGTTGGTTTCAATGAGCAGTTCTTC.

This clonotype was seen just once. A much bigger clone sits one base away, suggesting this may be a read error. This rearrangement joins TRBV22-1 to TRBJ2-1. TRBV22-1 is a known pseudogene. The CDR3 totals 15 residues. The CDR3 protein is CASSMGTGSYNEQFF. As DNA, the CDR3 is TGTGCCTCCTCAATGGGAACAGGCTCCTACAATGAGCAGTTCTTC.

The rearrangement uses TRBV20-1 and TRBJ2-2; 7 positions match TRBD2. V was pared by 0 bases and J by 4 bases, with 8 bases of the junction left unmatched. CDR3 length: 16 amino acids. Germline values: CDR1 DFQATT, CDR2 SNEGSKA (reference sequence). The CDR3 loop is CSARDAGEGRTGELFF. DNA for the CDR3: TGCAGTGCTAGAGATGCGGGGGAGGGCCGCACCGGGGAGCTGTTTTTT.

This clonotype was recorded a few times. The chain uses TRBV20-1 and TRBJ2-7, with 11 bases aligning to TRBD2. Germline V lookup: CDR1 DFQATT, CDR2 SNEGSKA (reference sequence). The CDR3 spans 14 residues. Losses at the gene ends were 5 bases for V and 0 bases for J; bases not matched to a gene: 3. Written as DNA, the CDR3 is TGCAGTGCTGCCGGGACTAGCGGCTCCTACGAGCAGTACTTC. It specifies CSAAGTSGSYEQYF.

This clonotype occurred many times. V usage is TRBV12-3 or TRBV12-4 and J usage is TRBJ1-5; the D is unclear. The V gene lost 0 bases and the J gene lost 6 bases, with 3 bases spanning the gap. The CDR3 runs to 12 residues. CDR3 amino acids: CASSLAVQPQHF. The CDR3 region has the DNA TGTGCCAGCAGTTTAGCCGTTCAGCCCCAGCATTTT.